This is a list of T cell receptor beta chains from one sample in a study of blood T cells in healthy people across ages. Using its own MiXCR run on the 5' RACE reads, TCRdb lists one record per CDR3 protein. The profile covers some 880,000 distinct CDR3 sequences, with 35% to 40% appearing a single time and approximately 13% taken by the ten largest. The sample comprised blood. The receptors derive from a man aged 18 to 35 in good health. The CDR3 runs from the conserved cysteine through the conserved F or W. A D gene is named only where the DNA matches it firmly. Part of the rows lack a size; the others show once, few, many or a class for expanded clones.

clone_size: NA; v_call: TRBV5-1; d_call: TRBD2; j_call: TRBJ2-7; cdr3_aa: CASGGTRGTYEQYF; cdr3_nt: TGCGCCAGCGGCGGGACTAGGGGAACCTACGAGCAGTACTTC
clone_size: many; v_call: TRBV12-3/TRBV12-4; d_call: TRBD1; j_call: TRBJ2-7; cdr3_aa: CASSFQGVSSYEQYF; cdr3_nt: TGTGCCAGCAGTTTTCAGGGGGTGAGCTCCTACGAGCAGTACTTC
clone_size: NA; v_call: TRBV28; d_call: TRBD1; j_call: TRBJ1-5; cdr3_aa: CASRVRQGTSNQPQHF; cdr3_nt: TGTGCCAGCAGGGTCCGACAGGGAACTAGCAATCAGCCCCAGCATTTT
clone_size: many; v_call: TRBV12-3/TRBV12-4; d_call: TRBD1; j_call: TRBJ1-2; cdr3_aa: CASRKTGSYGYTF; cdr3_nt: TGTGCCAGCAGAAAGACAGGGAGTTATGGCTACACCTTC
clone_size: NA; v_call: TRBV18; d_call: NA; j_call: TRBJ2-5; cdr3_aa: CASSPGTVEETQYF; cdr3_nt: TGTGCCAGCTCACCGGGGACTGTTGAAGAGACCCAGTACTTC
clone_size: many; v_call: TRBV25-1; d_call: NA; j_call: TRBJ1-6; cdr3_aa: CASSPGRYNSPLHF; cdr3_nt: TGTGCCAGCAGTCCGGGACGATATAATTCACCCCTCCACTTT
clone_size: NA; v_call: TRBV7-9; d_call: NA; j_call: TRBJ2-1; cdr3_aa: CASSLRSNNEQFF; cdr3_nt: TGTGCCAGCAGCTTACGCAGCAACAATGAGCAGTTCTTC
clone_size: NA; v_call: TRBV4-1; d_call: TRBD1; j_call: TRBJ2-7; cdr3_aa: CASSPTLGRDRGYEQYF; cdr3_nt: TGCGCCAGCAGCCCGACGCTGGGCCGGGACAGGGGTTACGAGCAGTACTTC
clone_size: few; v_call: TRBV7-9; d_call: NA; j_call: TRBJ2-1; cdr3_aa: CASLGTLVEQFF; cdr3_nt: TGTGCCAGCCTTGGGACCCTCGTGGAGCAGTTCTTC
clone_size: NA; v_call: TRBV2; d_call: NA; j_call: TRBJ2-1; cdr3_aa: CASSTDLVAETQFF; cdr3_nt: TGTGCCAGCAGCACAGACTTGGTAGCAGAGACCCAGTTCTTC
clone_size: few; v_call: TRBV7-2; d_call: TRBD1; j_call: TRBJ1-1; cdr3_aa: CASTLGTGGGGTEAFF; cdr3_nt: TGTGCCAGCACCTTAGGGACAGGGGGCGGCGGGACTGAAGCTTTCTTT
clone_size: few; v_call: TRBV18; d_call: TRBD1; j_call: TRBJ1-6; cdr3_aa: CASSPPGQGESPLHF; cdr3_nt: TGTGCCAGCTCACCACCGGGACAGGGGGAATCACCCCTCCACTTT
clone_size: NA; v_call: TRBV20-1; d_call: NA; j_call: TRBJ1-4; cdr3_aa: CSARYTPTNEKLFF; cdr3_nt: TGCAGTGCTAGATACACCCCAACTAATGAAAAACTGTTTTTT
clone_size: many; v_call: TRBV6-5; d_call: NA; j_call: TRBJ1-5; cdr3_aa: CASSTATDQPQHF; cdr3_nt: TGTGCCAGCTCGACAGCGACGGATCAGCCCCAGCATTTT